This T cell receptor (beta chain) originates from a study of human T cells and chemical hapten exposure. TCRdb re-derived calls from the RACE reads in MiXCR, one entry per CDR3 protein. The repertoire holds around 380,000 distinct CDR3 sequences, with about 5.4% as singletons. Time point reported: pre-sensitization, week 0. Noted treatment: therapeutic diphenylcyclopropenone sensitization with weekly scalp DPC. Germline V lookup: CDR1 MNHNY, CDR2 SVGAGI (reference sequence). CDR3 size: 14 residues. Trimming stripped 6 bases from V and 2 bases from J, with 13 bases between. The TCR comes from a woman younger than 35 with alopecia areata. Some clones in this sample may be carry-over from other donors' samples. Sample: whole blood, taken in connection with sensitization to the hapten diphenylcyclopropenone (DPC). This chain uses TRBV6-6 with TRBJ1-2; the D gene is possibly TRBD1 (5 bases). CDR3 residues: CASSDGAHNYGYTF. The CDR3 nucleotides are TGTGCCAGCAGCGACGGGGCGCACAACTATGGCTACACCTTC.